Listed below are T cell receptor beta chains from one sample, sequenced in a study of shared clonotypes between healthy human individuals. The repertoire was sequenced with immunoSEQ multiplex PCR; TCRdb's copy has only in-frame clones and lacks some. The sample shows roughly 2.1 million clones, about 93% of them seen only once. Sample: naive CD8+ T cells from PBMCs. The receptors here all came from a man aged 18 to 30 in good health. Some clones in this sample may be carry-over from other donors' samples. CDR3s include the opening cysteine and the closing phenylalanine or tryptophan. Fields, in order: J gene, D gene, V gene, clone size, CDR3 protein, CDR3 DNA. D genes are given only for firm matches. Rows give clone size only sometimes, using once, few, many, or a class for an expanded clone.

>TRBJ2-7|.|TRBV15|.
CATSRDGRSWDEQYF
TGTGCCACCAGCAGAGACGGCAGGTCCTGGGACGAGCAGTACTTC
>TRBJ2-7|TRBD1|TRBV5-1|.
CASSSPGQGVYEQYF
TGCGCCAGCAGCTCGCCGGGACAGGGGGTTTACGAGCAGTACTTC
>TRBJ2-2|TRBD1|TRBV4-1|.
CASSQGTGAFTGELFF
TGCGCCAGCAGCCAAGGGACAGGAGCCTTCACCGGGGAGCTGTTTTTT
>TRBJ1-5|.|TRBV28|.
CASRPPREVYSNQPQHF
TGTGCCAGCAGGCCCCCTCGGGAAGTTTATAGCAATCAGCCCCAGCATTTT
>TRBJ1-2|.|TRBV7-9|once
CASSLGTGSGYTF
TGTGCCAGCAGCTTAGGAACAGGGTCCGGCTACACCTTC
>TRBJ1-6|.|TRBV15|.
CATSPGTTSSPLHF
TGTGCCACCAGCCCCGGGACAACGAGTTCACCCCTCCACTTT
>TRBJ2-1|.|TRBV28|.
CASSFSLHLDSYNEQFF
TGTGCCAGCAGTTTTTCCCTCCATTTAGACTCCTACAATGAGCAGTTCTTC
>TRBJ2-7|.|TRBV9|.
CASSPRDSMTYEQYF
TGTGCCAGCAGCCCCCGGGACTCTATGACCTACGAGCAGTACTTC
>TRBJ1-2|.|TRBV5-6|.
CASSFGTFYGYTF
TGTGCCAGCAGCTTTGGGACATTCTATGGCTACACCTTC
>TRBJ1-2|TRBD1|TRBV19|.
CASRQDRGPNYGYTF
TGTGCCAGTAGGCAAGACAGGGGGCCTAACTATGGCTACACCTTC
>TRBJ2-7|.|TRBV28|.
CASSGRTFTYEQYF
TGTGCCAGCAGCGGGCGAACTTTTACCTACGAGCAGTACTTC
>TRBJ1-2|.|TRBV9|.
CASAGQGSSYGYTF
TGTGCCAGCGCGGGGCAGGGGAGTAGTTATGGCTACACCTTC
>TRBJ2-7|TRBD2|TRBV7-2|.
CASTAGTYEQYF
TGTGCCAGCACAGCGGGAACCTACGAGCAGTACTTC
>TRBJ2-2|.|TRBV10-2|once
CASSPTSSATGELFF
TGCGCCAGCAGTCCAACTAGCTCGGCCACCGGGGAGCTGTTTTTT
>TRBJ1-2|.|TRBV5-4|.
CASSLFSGPNYGYTF
TGTGCCAGCAGCTTGTTCTCAGGGCCCAACTATGGCTACACCTTC
>TRBJ2-3|TRBD1|TRBV7-9|.
CASSLNQLRGQEADTQYF
TGTGCCAGCAGCTTAAATCAGCTCAGGGGGCAGGAGGCAGATACGCAGTATTTT
>TRBJ2-4|.|TRBV2|.
CASSEKTPVLAKNIQYF
TGTGCCAGCAGTGAGAAGACGCCTGTGCTAGCCAAAAACATTCAGTACTTC
>TRBJ1-4|TRBD1|TRBV15|.
CATSRPRGEDRGGEKLFF
TGTGCCACCAGCAGACCTAGGGGGGAAGACAGGGGAGGGGAAAAACTGTTTTTT
>TRBJ2-1|.|TRBV6-4|.
CASSDTSYNEQFF
TGTGCCAGCAGTGACACTAGTTACAATGAGCAGTTCTTC
>TRBJ1-5|TRBD1|TRBV28|.
CASRAGTANQPQHF
TGTGCCAGCAGGGCCGGGACAGCCAATCAGCCCCAGCATTTT
>TRBJ2-2|TRBD1|TRBV7-9|.
CASSLGGTGTRGELFF
TGTGCCAGCAGCTTGGGAGGGACAGGGACGCGCGGGGAGCTGTTTTTT
>TRBJ1-2|.|TRBV7-9|.
CASTAVGGNYGYTF
TGTGCCAGCACGGCCGTGGGGGGCAACTATGGCTACACCTTC
>TRBJ2-5|TRBD2|TRBV7-9|.
CASRTSVETQYF
TGTGCCAGCCGGACTAGCGTAGAGACCCAGTACTTC
>TRBJ2-5|TRBD1|TRBV6-5|.
CASSYFATGRETQYF
TGTGCCAGCAGTTACTTTGCGACAGGGAGAGAGACCCAGTACTTC
>TRBJ1-2|TRBD1|TRBV14|.
CASSQSRDRGFIYGYTF
TGTGCCAGCAGCCAAAGCCGGGACAGGGGTTTTATTTATGGCTACACCTTC
>TRBJ1-2|.|TRBV29-1|.
CSVRFGGYGYTF
TGCAGCGTTAGATTCGGGGGTTATGGCTACACCTTC
>TRBJ2-2|.|TRBV7-6|.
CASSFLSGTLDRTGRNTGELFF
TGTGCCAGCAGCTTCCTTTCCGGGACACTAGACAGGACCGGCCGGAACACCGGGGAGCTGTTTTTT
>TRBJ1-2|.|TRBV27|.
CASSPLGLNYGYTF
TGTGCCAGCAGTCCACTGGGACTGAACTATGGCTACACCTTC
>TRBJ1-5|TRBD1|TRBV6-5|.
CASSPGQGSQPQHF
TGTGCCAGCAGTCCCGGACAGGGGAGTCAGCCCCAGCATTTT
>TRBJ1-1|.|TRBV7-9|.
CASTGIGTEAFF
TGTGCCAGCACCGGCATTGGGACTGAAGCTTTCTTT
>TRBJ2-7|TRBD1|TRBV7-9|few
CASSPQGPYEQYF
TGTGCCAGCAGCCCACAGGGGCCCTACGAGCAGTACTTC
>TRBJ2-7|.|TRBV28|.
CASSRTDYEQYF
TGTGCCAGCAGCCGAACGGATTACGAGCAGTACTTC
>TRBJ1-4|.|TRBV19|.
CASSLRRGRDEKLFF
TGTGCCAGTAGTCTTAGGAGGGGCAGGGATGAAAAACTGTTTTTT
>TRBJ2-3|TRBD2|TRBV6-1|.
CASSGRLAASTDTQYF
TGTGCCAGCAGTGGAAGACTAGCGGCTTCCACAGATACGCAGTATTTT
>TRBJ2-3|TRBD2|TRBV9|.
CASSALRLAGTDTQYF
TGTGCCAGCAGCGCCCTAAGACTAGCGGGCACAGATACGCAGTATTTT
>TRBJ2-5|.|TRBV7-9|.
CASSLRAEIQETQYF
TGTGCCAGCAGCTTAAGGGCAGAGATTCAAGAGACCCAGTACTTC
>TRBJ2-1|.|TRBV6-1|.
CASIPPRGEQFF
TGTGCCAGCATTCCCCCACGCGGTGAGCAGTTCTTC
>TRBJ2-3|.|TRBV28|once
CASSTSWTSASTDTQYF
TGTGCCAGCAGCACTTCATGGACCAGCGCTAGCACAGATACGCAGTATTTT
>TRBJ1-4|TRBD1|TRBV15|.
CATSDRDSTNEKLFF
TGTGCCACCTCCGACAGGGACTCAACTAATGAAAAACTGTTTTTT
>TRBJ2-7|TRBD2|TRBV29-1|.
CSVRGLAGSYEQYF
TGCAGCGTTCGGGGACTAGCGGGCTCCTACGAGCAGTACTTC
>TRBJ2-7|.|TRBV7-8|.
CASSPASPSEQYF
TGTGCCAGCAGCCCCGCCTCACCTAGCGAGCAGTACTTC
>TRBJ1-2|TRBD1|TRBV19|.
CASSWDSRSGYTF
TGTGCCAGTAGCTGGGACAGTCGATCCGGCTACACCTTC
>TRBJ2-7|.|TRBV5-6|.
CASSLARGYEQYF
TGTGCCAGCAGCTTGGCCAGGGGCTACGAGCAGTACTTC
>TRBJ2-7|.|TRBV6-5|.
CASISPLVDEQYF
TGTGCCAGTATCTCTCCTTTGGTAGACGAGCAGTACTTC
>TRBJ1-1|.|TRBV7-9|once
CASTPKGKTEAFF
TGTGCCAGCACCCCCAAGGGCAAGACTGAAGCTTTCTTT
>TRBJ2-7|TRBD1|TRBV19|.
CASSIGRGYEQYF
TGTGCCAGTAGTATCGGCAGGGGGTACGAGCAGTACTTC
>TRBJ1-1|TRBD1|TRBV27|once
CASSSRQQGDTEAFF
TGTGCCAGCAGTTCGCGGCAACAGGGGGACACTGAAGCTTTCTTT
>TRBJ2-1|.|TRBV27|.
CASSYLLDNEQFF
TGTGCCAGCAGTTACTTACTGGATAATGAGCAGTTCTTC
>TRBJ1-1|.|TRBV9|once
CASSVAKGGYVNTEAFF
TGTGCCAGCAGCGTAGCTAAAGGGGGATATGTGAACACTGAAGCTTTCTTT
>TRBJ1-1|.|TRBV27|.
CASSLLGAMNTEAFF
TGTGCCAGCAGTTTATTGGGCGCGATGAACACTGAAGCTTTCTTT
>TRBJ1-1|.|TRBV5-1|.
CASSLDIGTTEAFF
TGCGCCAGCAGCTTGGACATAGGGACCACTGAAGCTTTCTTT
>TRBJ2-7|TRBD2|TRBV27|.
CASSPSLAGVKYEQYF
TGTGCCAGCAGTCCCTCCTTGGCGGGAGTCAAATACGAGCAGTACTTC
>TRBJ1-1|TRBD1|TRBV5-1|.
CASSLQQGAPEAFF
TGCGCCAGCAGCTTGCAACAGGGGGCCCCTGAAGCTTTCTTT